This T cell receptor (beta chain) was found in a study of T cell responses to AZD1222 COVID-19 vaccine. Germline CDR1 reads LNHNV; CDR2 reads YYDKDF (reference sequence). The CDR3 is 19 amino acids. V shed 2 bases and J 7 bases; nucleotides not matched to a gene: 14. The repertoire was sequenced with immunoSEQ multiplex PCR; TCRdb's copy has only in-frame clones and lacks some. Here the sample spans about 73,000 clones, 70% to 90% being singletons. The material was peripheral blood, obtained on day 0 of AZD1222 vaccination. J is TRBJ1-6 and V is TRBV15; 10 bases are a match to TRBD1. This TCR derives from an adult in good health. Written as DNA, the CDR3 is TGTGCCACCAGCAGACCGACGACAGGGGGCCTAACTCGGAATTCACCCCTCCACTTT. Its translation is CATSRPTTGGLTRNSPLHF. The full variable domain, completed using reference TRBV15 and TRBJ1-6, is DAMVIQNPRYQVTQFGKPVTLSCSQTLNHNVMYWYQQKSSQAPKLLFHYYDKDFNNEADTPDNFQSRRPNTSFCFLDIRSPGLGDTAMYLCATSRPTTGGLTRNSPLHFGNGTRLTVT.